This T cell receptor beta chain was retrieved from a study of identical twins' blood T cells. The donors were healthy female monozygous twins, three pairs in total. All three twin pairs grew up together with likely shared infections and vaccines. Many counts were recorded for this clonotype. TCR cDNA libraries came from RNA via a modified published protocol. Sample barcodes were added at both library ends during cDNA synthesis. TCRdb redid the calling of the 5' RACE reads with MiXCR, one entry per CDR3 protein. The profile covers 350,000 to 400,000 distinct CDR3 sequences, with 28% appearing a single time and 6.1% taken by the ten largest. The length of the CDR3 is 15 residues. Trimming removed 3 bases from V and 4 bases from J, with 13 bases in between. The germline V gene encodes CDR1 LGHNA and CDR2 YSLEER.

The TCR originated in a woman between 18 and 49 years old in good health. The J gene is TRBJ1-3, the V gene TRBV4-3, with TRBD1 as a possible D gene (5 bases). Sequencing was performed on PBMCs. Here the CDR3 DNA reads TGCGCCAGCAGCCAGGAACAGGTGTCGGGAAACACCATATATTTT. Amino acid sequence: CASSQEQVSGNTIYF.